Listed below are T cell receptor beta chains from one sample, sequenced in a study of cytomegalovirus exposure and HLA in healthy donors. Assay: immunoSEQ multiplex PCR; the TCRdb copy retains only in-frame clones and omits some. The repertoire holds roughly 140,000 clones, with roughly 80% as singletons. Sequencing input: PBMCs. The receptors stem from a woman aged 40 to 50 in good health and CMV-seronegative. Each CDR3 is given with its conserved first and last residue. Fields, in order: V gene, J gene, D gene, clone size, CDR3 protein, CDR3 DNA. D genes are given only for firm matches. Expanded clones are given a class, and other clones once, few, many or no size at all.

v_call: TRBV18; j_call: TRBJ2-2; d_call: TRBD1; clone_size: .; cdr3_aa: CASSPLQGRSGELFF; cdr3_nt: TGTGCCAGCTCACCACTACAGGGGAGAAGCGGGGAGCTGTTTTTT
v_call: TRBV28; j_call: TRBJ1-5; d_call: .; clone_size: once; cdr3_aa: CASSLSAYQPQHF; cdr3_nt: TGTGCCAGCAGTTTGAGTGCTTATCAGCCCCAGCATTTT
v_call: TRBV18; j_call: TRBJ1-2; d_call: .; clone_size: .; cdr3_aa: CATSFESTVNYGYTF; cdr3_nt: TGTGCCACCTCATTTGAGTCCACCGTGAACTATGGCTACACCTTC
v_call: TRBV27; j_call: TRBJ2-5; d_call: TRBD1; clone_size: .; cdr3_aa: CASSSSTGERKETQYF; cdr3_nt: TGTGCCAGCAGTTCGTCGACAGGGGAAAGGAAGGAGACCCAGTACTTC
v_call: TRBV28; j_call: TRBJ1-4; d_call: .; clone_size: .; cdr3_aa: CASSPSGGGEKLFF; cdr3_nt: TGTGCCAGCAGTCCCTCGGGGGGTGGGGAAAAACTGTTTTTT
v_call: TRBV18; j_call: TRBJ1-1; d_call: .; clone_size: many; cdr3_aa: CASSPTGYKNTEAFF; cdr3_nt: TGTGCCAGCTCACCAACAGGCTACAAGAACACTGAAGCTTTCTTT
v_call: TRBV7-9; j_call: TRBJ1-2; d_call: TRBD1; clone_size: .; cdr3_aa: CASSYRGEYGYTF; cdr3_nt: TGTGCCAGCAGTTACAGGGGGGAGTATGGCTACACCTTC
v_call: TRBV6-6; j_call: TRBJ2-5; d_call: .; clone_size: .; cdr3_aa: CASRTGREPSSLYF; cdr3_nt: TGTGCCAGCAGAACGGGACGGGAGCCCTCTTCGCTGTACTTC
v_call: TRBV27; j_call: TRBJ2-3; d_call: .; clone_size: .; cdr3_aa: CASSKLPDTQYF; cdr3_nt: TGTGCCAGCAGTAAACTTCCAGATACGCAGTATTTT
v_call: TRBV28; j_call: TRBJ2-4; d_call: .; clone_size: .; cdr3_aa: CASSLVGGENIQYF; cdr3_nt: TGTGCCAGCAGTTTGGTTGGAGGCGAAAACATTCAGTACTTC
v_call: TRBV4-2; j_call: TRBJ2-2; d_call: TRBD2; clone_size: .; cdr3_aa: CASSHRRGTSGTGELFF; cdr3_nt: TGTGCCAGCAGCCACCGCAGGGGGACTAGCGGGACCGGGGAGCTGTTTTTT
v_call: TRBV5-4; j_call: TRBJ1-5; d_call: TRBD1; clone_size: once; cdr3_aa: CASGQGVGQPQHF; cdr3_nt: TGTGCCAGCGGACAGGGGGTGGGTCAGCCCCAGCATTTT
v_call: TRBV18; j_call: TRBJ1-4; d_call: TRBD1; clone_size: once; cdr3_aa: CASSPPGQRNEKLFF; cdr3_nt: TGTGCCAGCTCACCACCGGGACAGCGTAATGAAAAACTGTTTTTT
v_call: TRBV5-1; j_call: TRBJ1-5; d_call: .; clone_size: .; cdr3_aa: CASSLAPGVADTQHF; cdr3_nt: TGCGCCAGCAGCTTGGCACCAGGGGTCGCAGATACGCAGCATTTT